These 17 T cell receptor beta chains share one sample of origin, sequenced in a study of blood T cell repertoires in COVID-19. The data were produced by immunoSEQ multiplex PCR, yet TCRdb's version contains in-frame clones alone and is incomplete. The sample shows roughly 120,000 clones, 65% to 90% of them seen only once. The sample comprised peripheral blood. The receptors here all came from a man older than 75 with acute or convalescent COVID-19.

The genes are TRBV18 and TRBJ1-1; no clear D. V dropped 3 bases and J dropped 10 bases, with 12 bases sitting between them. The CDR3 sequence is 12 residues long. Germline V lookup: CDR1 KGHSH, CDR2 LQKENI. CDR3: CASSPKGDSAFF. The CDR3 coding sequence is TGTGCCAGCTCACCGAAGGGAGATTCAGCTTTCTTT.

The chain employs TRBV7-9 and TRBJ1-3, with TRBD1 identical over 8 bases. Germline V lookup: CDR1 SEHNR, CDR2 FQNEAQ (reference sequence). CDR3 length equals 13 residues. Trimming at V came to 9 bases and at J to 0 bases, leaving 1 base not matched to a gene. This CDR3 is CARGTGSGNTIYF. The CDR3, as DNA: TGTGCCAGAGGGACAGGCTCTGGAAACACCATATATTTT.

In the case of this clone: The sample carries other DNA sequences with the same CDR3. The V and J genes are TRBV6-5 and TRBJ1-1; D not certain. Trimming removed 3 bases at V and 1 base at J, with 6 bases between. CDR1 MNHEY and CDR2 SVGAGI come from the germline V gene. CDR3 length equals 13 residues. The CDR3 sequence is CASSYTGNTEAFF. CDR3 coding DNA: TGTGCCAGCAGTTATACCGGGAACACTGAAGCTTTCTTT.

The chain couples TRBV9 to TRBJ1-2, with D unclear. V was cut by 0 bases and J by 3 bases, with 15 bases left in between. This CDR3 has 16 residues. From germline, CDR1 is SGDLS and CDR2 YYNGEE. The CDR3 nucleotides are TGTGCCAGCAGCGTAGATGTGGAGTCCCCATACTATGGCTACACCTTC. Amino acids: CASSVDVESPYYGYTF.

The CDR3 nucleotides are TGTGCCAGCAGTTACTCGAACCAGGGTCATCAGCCCCAGCATTTT. Its translation is CASSYSNQGHQPQHF. The chain is built from TRBV6-2 or TRBV6-3 and TRBJ1-5, with D possibly being TRBD1 (5 bases). The ends were cut back, 0 bases at V and 5 bases at J, with 11 bases in the middle. The CDR3 length is 15 residues. CDR1 is MNHEY and CDR2 is SVGEGT in the germline V gene.

This chain uses TRBV19 with TRBJ1-5; the D gene is possibly TRBD1 (5 bases). Trimming shortened V by 9 bases and J by 0 bases, and 15 bases separated the two germline ends. The CDR3 totals 15 residues. Germline values: CDR1 LNHDA, CDR2 SQIVND (reference sequence). This CDR3 is CASQKGSYSNQPQHF. The CDR3, as DNA: TGTGCCAGCCAAAAGGGGTCCTATAGCAATCAGCCCCAGCATTTT.

This clone was detected only a few times. The chain combines TRBV6-4 with TRBJ1-2; TRBD1 is a possible D gene (5 bases). The CDR3 length is 15 residues. V was shortened by 3 bases and J by 7 bases, with 18 bases between the two germline ends. CDR1 MRHNA and CDR2 SNTAGT come from the germline V gene. The CDR3 protein is CASSERDWGFSGYTF. CDR3 bases: TGTGCCAGCAGTGAACGGGACTGGGGTTTCAGTGGCTACACCTTC.

The gene calls are TRBV7-3 and TRBJ2-1; D possibly corresponds to TRBD2 (5 bases). The V and J ends lost 2 bases and 4 bases respectively, with 12 bases between them. CDR3 length equals 15 residues. The germline V gene encodes CDR1 SGHTA and CDR2 FQGTGA. The CDR3 DNA reads TGTGCCAGCAGCTTAGACCCTAGCAGTTACAATGAGCAGTTCTTC. Its translation is CASSLDPSSYNEQFF.

The CDR3 reads CAWSMAEYGYTF. The CDR3 nucleotides read TGTGCCTGGAGTATGGCGGAGTATGGCTACACCTTC. V is TRBV30 and J is TRBJ1-2; D is uncertain. V lost 2 bases to trimming and J lost 5 bases, with 9 bases between them. Germline V gene sequence: CDR1 GTSNPN, CDR2 SVGIG (reference sequence). This CDR3 has 12 amino acids. The whole variable domain, remainder taken from reference TRBV30 and TRBJ1-2, is SQTIHQWPATLVQPVGSPLSLECTVEGTSNPNLYWYRQAAGRGLQLLFYSVGIGQISSEVPQNLSASRPQDRQFILSSKKLLLSDSGFYLCAWSMAEYGYTFGSGTRLTVV.

This rearrangement joins TRBV18 to TRBJ1-4; unclear D gene. Germline V gives CDR1 KGHSH, CDR2 LQKENI. This CDR3 contains 13 residues. Trimming shortened V by 4 bases and J by 5 bases, and 8 bases separated the two germline ends. Here the CDR3 reads CASSRSENEKLFF. CDR3 DNA: TGTGCCAGCTCACGGTCCGAGAATGAAAAACTGTTTTTT.

This clone was picked up a small number of times. CDR3 sequence reads: CASSLAPGQNTGELFF. Written as DNA, the CDR3 is TGTGCCAGCAGCTTAGCACCGGGACAGAACACCGGGGAGCTGTTTTTT. The genes are TRBV11-2 and TRBJ2-2, with a tentative D call TRBD1 (6 bases). The CDR3 is 16 amino acids. With 1 base removed from V and 1 base from J, the gap between germline ends came to 10 bases. Germline V gene data show CDR1 as SGHAT and CDR2 as FQNNGV.

Concerning this clone: The junction shows a germline mismatch at one end, possibly a read error. The chain recombines TRBV27 with TRBJ1-1; D may be TRBD1 (5 bases). The germline gives CDR1 MNHEY, CDR2 SMNVEV (reference sequence). CDR3 length: 17 residues. DNA of the CDR3: TGTGCCAGCAGCTTATTAAAGACGGGGGGAGGGAACACTGAAGCTTTCTTT. As protein: CASSLLKTGGGNTEAFF.

This clone appeared once. The chain employs TRBV6-5 and TRBJ2-7; a possible D gene is TRBD2 (7 bases). Trimming stripped 7 bases from V and 2 bases from J, with 18 bases between. The CDR3 extends over 15 amino acids. CDR1 is MNHEY and CDR2 is SVGAGI in the germline V gene. The CDR3 region has the DNA TGTGCCAGCACCGAGGGGGGGAGCGGGGCCTACGAGCAGTACTTC. Residues: CASTEGGSGAYEQYF.

The V call is TRBV10-3, the J call TRBJ1-2; TRBD1 is a possible D gene (6 bases). Germline-derived CDR1 and CDR2 are ENHRY and SYGVKD. The CDR3 extends over 12 amino acids. With 5 bases removed from V and 10 bases from J, the gap between germline ends came to 14 bases. This chain's CDR3 is CAISSGTSHYTF. The CDR3 DNA is TGTGCCATCAGTTCCGGGACATCGCACTACACCTTC.

This chain joins TRBV7-9 and TRBJ2-2; possibly TRBD2 for D (6 bases). CDR3 size: 18 residues. V shed 3 bases and J shed 4 bases, with 21 bases lying between them. From germline, CDR1 is SEHNR and CDR2 FQNEAQ (reference sequence). CDR3 nucleotide sequence: TGTGCCAGCAGCTTTCTGGGTGGGTCGCTGCGGGGCACCGGGGAGCTGTTTTTT. Amino acid sequence: CASSFLGGSLRGTGELFF.

The CDR3 loop is CASSQGPGQGYEQYF. In DNA, the CDR3 is TGTGCCAGCAGCCAGGGCCCGGGACAGGGCTACGAGCAGTACTTC. The chain combines TRBV3-1 (or the pseudogene TRBV3-2) with TRBJ2-7, with 9 bases lining up with TRBD1. The CDR3 runs 15 residues. CDR1 is LGHDT, CDR2 YNNKEL, per germline (reference sequence). Trimming removed 3 bases from V and 3 bases from J; junction bases left unmatched: 6.

In its sample, this clone was seen a few times. CDR3 in DNA: TGTGCCAGCAGCTCAGGGACGGGGCAGGGAGGTTCACCCCTCCACTTT. This sequence encodes CASSSGTGQGGSPLHF. The chain combines TRBV5-4 with TRBJ1-6; tentative D call: TRBD1 (5 bases). Germline-derived CDR1 and CDR2 are SGHNT and YYREEE (reference sequence). CDR3 length: 16 residues. With 3 bases removed from V and 9 bases from J, the gap between germline ends came to 19 bases.